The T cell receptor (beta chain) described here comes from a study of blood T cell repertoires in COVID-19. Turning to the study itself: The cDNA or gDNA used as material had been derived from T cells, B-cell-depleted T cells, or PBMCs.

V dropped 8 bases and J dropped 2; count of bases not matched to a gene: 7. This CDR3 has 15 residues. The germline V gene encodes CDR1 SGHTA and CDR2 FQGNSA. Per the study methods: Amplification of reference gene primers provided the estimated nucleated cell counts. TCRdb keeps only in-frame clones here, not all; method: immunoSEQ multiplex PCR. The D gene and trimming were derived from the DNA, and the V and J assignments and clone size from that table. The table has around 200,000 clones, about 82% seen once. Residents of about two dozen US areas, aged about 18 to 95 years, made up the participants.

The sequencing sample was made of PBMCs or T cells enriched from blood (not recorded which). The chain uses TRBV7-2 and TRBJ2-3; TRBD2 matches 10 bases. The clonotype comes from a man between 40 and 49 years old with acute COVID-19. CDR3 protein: CASVKREGPTDTQYF. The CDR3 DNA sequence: TGTGCCAGCGTCAAGCGGGAGGGCCCCACAGATACGCAGTATTTT.